Below, one T cell receptor (beta chain) is given with its context. Its antigen target is currently unknown. Base qualities are missing; no much larger clone stands one base away. The CDR3 regions of human TCRbeta chains were analyzed by immunosequencing. The original methods were these. Repertoire TCRs were matched against a reference library of SARS-CoV-2-specific TCRs generated with the MIRA antigen-specificity platform. Breadth meant the fraction of unique TCRs that were SARS-CoV-2-associated, whereas depth meant the fraction of total T cells that were SARS-CoV-2-associated. Using the MIRA data, each spike-specific TCR was mapped to the spike region that the TCR reacts to and placed in a CD4 or CD8 class. Log10-transformed breadth and depth values were compared by one-way ANOVA with Sidak's multiple comparisons tests. The clones in this table, taken by TCRdb from immuneACCESS, are in-frame only. Not every clone is retained; where verified, under half of the shortfall comes from an unresolved V gene, and the cause of the rest is unknown. V and J calls and clone size are as listed in that table; D and trimming were resolved from the DNA. This sample comprises 70,000 to 90,000 clones, about 78% of them detected only once. Together, the top ten hold roughly 21% of the sample.

This entry is derived from a study of T cell responses to AZD1222 COVID-19 vaccine (dated by TCRdb to the early 2020s). Study-level background: AZD1222 recipients given second doses at about 4 weeks or at about 12 weeks were pooled, since spike-specific TCR depth and breadth were not found to differ between the two schedules. TCR sequencing covered more than 230 trial participants: about 210 given two doses of AZD1222 and about 26 given two doses of MenACWY control vaccine. Trial participants were enrolled by age into 18-55, 56-69 and 70-plus year subgroups, with 148, 28 and 57 TCR-sequenced participants respectively. Study-wide findings and limitations: Epitopes outside the regions mutated in the B.1.351 and B.1.1.7 variants were reportedly recognized by nearly half of the unique spike-specific TCRs. In the small 56-69-year group, the increase in depth fell short of significance, most likely because of low power. Conclusions about previously exposed vaccinees were limited because only 6 or 7 AZD1222 recipients were SARS-CoV-2 seropositive at baseline. Because no day 14 peak-response samples were available, repertoires were characterized only after the peak T cell response. The vaccine-associated CD4 TCRs covered the entire spike protein, and the dominant responses fell in regions 160-218 and 743-854. After two AZD1222 doses, spike-specific TCR breadth and depth were significantly higher than at day 0 and than in MenACWY recipients. Participants were mostly white British and included more females than males, and it was suggested by the authors that clonal diversity may have been underestimated.

The CDR3 has 14 amino acids, counting the end cysteine and phenylalanine. The CDR3 DNA has 42 bases and is translated from base 1. Sequences SGHKS (CDR1) and YYEKEE (CDR2) are obtained from the germline V gene (reference sequence). The junction shows trimming of 3 bases on V and 0 bases on J, plus 6 bases between the germline ends. The sample's time point, from its label and the paper: baseline before first vaccination. The vaccinee samples were drawn from two UK trials, COV001 and COV002, one of which was a single-blind randomized controlled phase 2/3 trial testing AZD1222 (ChAdOx1 nCoV-19) in healthy adults. For TCRbeta chain sequencing, PBMC samples were collected from trial participants at day 0 and at day 28 after the second dose.

Source: peripheral blood, taken on day 0 of AZD1222 vaccination. Recombination linked TRBV5-5 to TRBJ1-4; the D segment cannot be called with confidence. The TCR comes from an adult in good health. The CDR3 in this case is CASSWAATNEKLFF. In nucleotides, the sequence is TGTGCCAGCAGCTGGGCTGCAACTAATGAAAAACTGTTTTTT.